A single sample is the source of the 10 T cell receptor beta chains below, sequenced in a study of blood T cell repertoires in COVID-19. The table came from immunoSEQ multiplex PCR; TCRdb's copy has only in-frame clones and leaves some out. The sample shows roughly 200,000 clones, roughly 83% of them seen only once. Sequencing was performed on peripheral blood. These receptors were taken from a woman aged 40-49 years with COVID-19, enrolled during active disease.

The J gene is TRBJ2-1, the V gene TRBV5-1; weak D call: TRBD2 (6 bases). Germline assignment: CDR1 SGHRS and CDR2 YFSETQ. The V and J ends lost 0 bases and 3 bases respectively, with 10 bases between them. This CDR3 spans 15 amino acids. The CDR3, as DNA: TGCGCCAGCAGCTTGGGTAGCGGTTTCTACAATGAGCAGTTCTTC. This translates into CASSLGSGFYNEQFF.

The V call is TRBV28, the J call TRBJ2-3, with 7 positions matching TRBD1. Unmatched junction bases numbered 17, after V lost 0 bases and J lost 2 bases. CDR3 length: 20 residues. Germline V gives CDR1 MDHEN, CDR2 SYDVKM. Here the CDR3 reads CASSLWRRGPNQKDTDTQYF. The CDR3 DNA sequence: TGTGCCAGCAGTTTATGGAGAAGGGGGCCGAATCAAAAGGACACAGATACGCAGTATTTT.

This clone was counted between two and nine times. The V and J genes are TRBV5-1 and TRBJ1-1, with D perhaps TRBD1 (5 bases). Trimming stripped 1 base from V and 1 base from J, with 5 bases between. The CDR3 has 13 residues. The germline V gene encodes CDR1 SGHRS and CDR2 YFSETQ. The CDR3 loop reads CASSLQGNTEAFF. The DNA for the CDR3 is TGCGCCAGCAGCTTGCAGGGGAACACTGAAGCTTTCTTT.

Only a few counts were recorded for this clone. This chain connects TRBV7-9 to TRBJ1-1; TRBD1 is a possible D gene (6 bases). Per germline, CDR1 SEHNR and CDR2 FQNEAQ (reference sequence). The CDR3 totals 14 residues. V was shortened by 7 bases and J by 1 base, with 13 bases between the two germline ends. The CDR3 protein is CASNTRGPNTEAFF. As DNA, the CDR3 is TGTGCCAGCAACACCAGGGGACCGAACACTGAAGCTTTCTTT.

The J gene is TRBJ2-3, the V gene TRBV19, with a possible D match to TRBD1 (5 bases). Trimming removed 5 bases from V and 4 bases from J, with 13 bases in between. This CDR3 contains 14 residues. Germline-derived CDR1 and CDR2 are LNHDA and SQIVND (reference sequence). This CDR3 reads CASSPQGNADTQYF. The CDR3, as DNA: TGTGCCAGTAGTCCCCAGGGTAACGCAGATACGCAGTATTTT.

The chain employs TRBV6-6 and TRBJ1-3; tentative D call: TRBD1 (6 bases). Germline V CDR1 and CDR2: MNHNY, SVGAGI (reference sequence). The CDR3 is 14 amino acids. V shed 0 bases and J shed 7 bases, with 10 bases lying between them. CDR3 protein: CASSYSGRGNTIYF. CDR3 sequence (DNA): TGTGCCAGCAGTTACTCGGGGAGGGGGAACACCATATATTTT.

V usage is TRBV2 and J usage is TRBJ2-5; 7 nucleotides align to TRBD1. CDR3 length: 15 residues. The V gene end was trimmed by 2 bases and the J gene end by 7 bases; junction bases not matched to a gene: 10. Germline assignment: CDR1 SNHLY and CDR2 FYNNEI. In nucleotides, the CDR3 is TGTGCCAGCAGTGAACTGACAGGGTCGGGTAGGACCCAGTACTTC. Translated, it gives CASSELTGSGRTQYF.

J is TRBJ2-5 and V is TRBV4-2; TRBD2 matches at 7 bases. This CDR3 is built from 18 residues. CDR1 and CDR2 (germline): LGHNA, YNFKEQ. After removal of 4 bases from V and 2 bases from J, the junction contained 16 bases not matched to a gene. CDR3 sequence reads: CASSPRASGKPRQETQYF. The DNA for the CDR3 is TGTGCCAGCAGCCCGCGGGCTAGCGGTAAACCCCGTCAAGAGACCCAGTACTTC.

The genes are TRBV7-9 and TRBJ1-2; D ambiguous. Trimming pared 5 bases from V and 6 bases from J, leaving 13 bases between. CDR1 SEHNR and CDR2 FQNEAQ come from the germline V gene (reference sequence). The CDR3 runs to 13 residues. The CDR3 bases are TGTGCCAGCAGCCGGGTCGGGAGTCATGGCTACACCTTC. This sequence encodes CASSRVGSHGYTF.

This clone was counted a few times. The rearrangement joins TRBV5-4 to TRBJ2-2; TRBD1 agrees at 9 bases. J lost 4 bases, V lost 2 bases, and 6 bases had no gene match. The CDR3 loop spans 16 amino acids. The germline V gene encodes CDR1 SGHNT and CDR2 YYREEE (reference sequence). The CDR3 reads CASSFRTGGRTGELFF. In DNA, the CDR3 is TGTGCCAGCAGCTTCCGTACAGGGGGCCGCACCGGGGAGCTGTTTTTT.